These 22 T cell receptor beta chains originate from one sample sequenced in a study of blood T cell repertoires in COVID-19. Profiling relied on immunoSEQ multiplex PCR, and the TCRdb table lists in-frame clones only, not all of them. The sample consists of 270,000 or so clones, roughly 85% of them appearing once. The sample consisted of peripheral blood. The receptors derive from a human donor in a cohort sampled during active COVID-19.

The chain links TRBV30 to TRBJ2-1, with D maybe TRBD2 (5 bases). This CDR3 contains 12 residues. Germline V gene lookup returns CDR1 GTSNPN and CDR2 SVGIG (reference sequence). The germline V and J ends were trimmed by 2 bases and 14 bases, with 16 bases remaining between them. CDR3 protein: CAWSSPGLVKFF. CDR3 nucleotides: TGTGCCTGGAGTTCACCCGGACTCGTAAAGTTCTTC. Supplemented by reference TRBV30 and TRBJ2-1, the full variable domain reads SQTIHQWPATLVQPVGSPLSLECTVEGTSNPNLYWYRQAAGRGLQLLFYSVGIGQISSEVPQNLSASRPQDRQFILSSKKLLLSDSGFYLCAWSSPGLVKFFGPGTRLTVL.

This clone was observed once. The rearrangement joins TRBV28 to TRBJ2-1; D possibly corresponds to TRBD1 (7 bases). Germline values: CDR1 MDHEN, CDR2 SYDVKM. The CDR3 runs to 14 residues. The V and J ends lost 8 bases and 5 bases respectively, with 16 bases between them. In DNA, the CDR3 is TGTGCCAGCCAAGGGCAGGGGGAGGACAATGAGCAGTTCTTC. It yields the protein CASQGQGEDNEQFF. The full variable domain, completed using reference TRBV28 and TRBJ2-1, is DVKVTQSSRYLVKRTGEKVFLECVQDMDHENMFWYRQDPGLGLRLIYFSYDVKMKEKGDIPEGYSVSREKKERFSLILESASTNQTSMYLCASQGQGEDNEQFFGPGTRLTVL.

The chain links TRBV19 to TRBJ1-2; maybe TRBD1 (6 bases). Germline V gives CDR1 LNHDA, CDR2 SQIVND (reference sequence). V was shortened by 5 bases and J by 4 bases, with 17 bases between the two germline ends. The CDR3 sequence is 15 residues long. Here the CDR3 DNA reads TGTGCCAGTAGTGTAAGGACAAAGGACAGCTATGGCTACACCTTC. Protein sequence: CASSVRTKDSYGYTF. Drawing the rest from reference TRBV19 and TRBJ1-2, the complete variable domain is DGGITQSPKYLFRKEGQNVTLSCEQNLNHDAMYWYRQDPGQGLRLIYYSQIVNDFQKGDIAEGYSVSREKKESFPLTVTSAQKNPTAFYLCASSVRTKDSYGYTFGSGTRLTVV.

This sequence joins TRBV4-1 and TRBJ2-2; TRBD2 matches 10 bases. The CDR3 sequence is 17 residues long. Germline-derived CDR1 and CDR2 are MGHRA and YSYEKL. V lost 7 bases to trimming and J lost 5 bases; unmatched junction nucleotides: 13. The CDR3, as DNA: TGCGCCAGCACCCGACGAACTAGCGGGATGGCTACCGGGGAGCTGTTTTTT. Its translation: CASTRRTSGMATGELFF.

The rearrangement links TRBV6-1 to TRBJ2-1; TRBD2 aligns across 10 bases. With 2 bases clipped from V and 12 bases from J, the junction kept 7 bases outside the gene matches. Germline CDR1 reads MNHNS; CDR2 reads SASEGT. This CDR3 is built from 14 residues. Here the CDR3 reads CASSEMLAGGLQFF. The DNA for the CDR3 is TGTGCCAGCAGTGAAATGTTAGCGGGAGGCCTGCAGTTCTTC.

The V and J genes are TRBV18 and TRBJ2-3; 12 bases match TRBD2. This CDR3 is 18 amino acids long. V dropped 0 bases and J dropped 2; count of bases not matched to a gene: 6. The germline V gene encodes CDR1 KGHSH and CDR2 LQKENI. This CDR3 reads CASSPPRTSGIITDTQYF. The CDR3 nucleotides are TGTGCCAGCTCACCACCGCGGACTAGCGGGATCATCACAGATACGCAGTATTTT.

The V gene is TRBV5-1, the J gene TRBJ2-3; TRBD2 might be the D (5 bases). The V end was cut by 4 bases, the J end by 0 bases, with 15 bases between. Germline assignment: CDR1 SGHRS and CDR2 YFSETQ. This CDR3 region has 16 residues. CDR3 sequence (DNA): TGCGCCAGCAGCAGGGATCCAGCGGCTAGCACAGATACGCAGTATTTT. Translating it yields CASSRDPAASTDTQYF.

The chain uses TRBV5-1 and TRBJ2-1; TRBD2 might be the D (6 bases). There are 15 residues in the CDR3. CDR1 and CDR2 from the germline V gene are SGHRS and YFSETQ. Trimming shortened V by 2 bases and J by 5 bases, and 14 bases separated the two germline ends. CDR3 bases: TGCGCCAGCAGCTTAGTTGCGGGATCCCACAATGAGCAGTTCTTC. Translating it yields CASSLVAGSHNEQFF.

The chain uses TRBV28 and TRBJ2-2; 7 bases fit TRBD2. The CDR3 spans 15 residues. Germline V gives CDR1 MDHEN, CDR2 SYDVKM. J gave up 1 base and V 3 bases, and 2 bases lay outside the gene matches. The CDR3 sequence: CASSFQRGNTGELFF. DNA of the CDR3: TGTGCCAGCAGTTTCCAGCGGGGGAACACCGGGGAGCTGTTTTTT.

The chain is built from TRBV7-6 and TRBJ2-3; the D gene is possibly TRBD1 (6 bases). The CDR3 contains 17 residues. The germline CDR1 and CDR2 sequences are SGHVS and FNYEAQ. Deletions cut 0 bases from V and 0 bases from J, with 13 bases between. CDR3 sequence (DNA): TGTGCCAGCAGCTTAGCCAAGACAGGTTCAAGCACAGATACGCAGTATTTT. It encodes CASSLAKTGSSTDTQYF.

This chain uses TRBV3-1 (or the pseudogene TRBV3-2) with TRBJ2-1; 7 nucleotides align to TRBD1. CDR1 and CDR2 (germline): LGHDT, YNNKEL (reference sequence). The ends lost 4 bases at V and 5 bases at J; junction bases unmatched: 14. The CDR3 is made up of 17 amino acids. CDR3 DNA: TGTGCCAGCAGCCCACTAGAACTCGGGACAGTACACAATGAGCAGTTCTTC. This encodes CASSPLELGTVHNEQFF.

The chain has TRBV5-6 and TRBJ1-2; 7 bases match TRBD1. CDR1 is SGHDT, CDR2 YYEEEE, per germline. The CDR3 is 16 residues long. V was pared by 4 bases and J by 4 bases, with 13 bases of the junction left unmatched. CDR3 loop: CASSRQDRNFGYGYTF. Here the CDR3 DNA reads TGTGCCAGCAGCCGACAGGACAGGAACTTTGGCTATGGCTACACCTTC. Drawing the rest from reference TRBV5-6 and TRBJ1-2, the complete variable domain is DAGVTQSPTHLIKTRGQQVTLRCSPKSGHDTVSWYQQALGQGPQFIFQYYEEEERQRGNFPDRFSGHQFPNYSSELNVNALLLGDSALYLCASSRQDRNFGYGYTFGSGTRLTVV.

The chain couples TRBV4-1 to TRBJ2-7, with TRBD1 matching over 9 bases. V shed 2 bases and J 4 bases; nucleotides not matched to a gene: 12. Germline assignment: CDR1 MGHRA and CDR2 YSYEKL. The CDR3 runs to 17 residues. This CDR3 reads CASSQTAGTGILYEQYF. CDR3 nucleotide sequence: TGCGCCAGCAGCCAAACTGCCGGGACAGGGATACTTTACGAGCAGTACTTC.

Points on this clone: Other nucleotide sequences from this sample produce the same CDR3. The rearrangement uses TRBV29-1 and TRBJ2-5; maybe TRBD1 (5 bases). V dropped 4 bases and J dropped 3 bases, with 6 bases sitting between them. This CDR3 comprises 11 residues. Germline V gives CDR1 SQVTM, CDR2 ANQGSEA. CDR3 protein: CSVGREETQYF. The DNA for the CDR3 is TGCAGCGTTGGCAGGGAAGAGACCCAGTACTTC.

Written as DNA, the CDR3 is TGTGCCAGTGCAAGGGGGACTAGCGCTAACACCGGGGAGCTGTTTTTT. It codes for CASARGTSANTGELFF. The chain joins TRBV19 to TRBJ2-2, with 10 nucleotides matching TRBD2. The germline V gene has CDR1 LNHDA and CDR2 SQIVND (reference sequence). V was pared by 8 bases and J by 2 bases, with 8 bases of the junction left unmatched. The CDR3 is made up of 16 amino acids.

V usage is TRBV10-1 and J usage is TRBJ1-1; TRBD1 matches at 8 bases. V lost 3 bases to trimming and J lost 6 bases; unmatched junction nucleotides: 9. Germline lookup yields CDR1 WNHNN and CDR2 SYGVQD (reference sequence). The CDR3 runs to 15 residues. CDR3 sequence: CASSDRQGRGSEAFF. CDR3 bases: TGCGCCAGCAGTGACCGACAGGGGAGGGGATCTGAAGCTTTCTTT.

This clone was counted only a few times. The chain combines TRBV5-4 with TRBJ2-5, with TRBD1 as a possible D gene (5 bases). From germline, CDR1 is SGHNT and CDR2 YYREEE (reference sequence). CDR3 length: 13 residues. The germline V and J ends were trimmed by 1 base and 5 bases, with 9 bases remaining between them. The CDR3 nucleotides are TGTGCCAGCAGCTTGACAGGCGAGGAGACCCAGTACTTC. Amino acid sequence: CASSLTGEETQYF.

The chain couples TRBV5-8 to TRBJ2-7, with 11 positions matching TRBD2. The CDR3 covers 15 residues. Germline CDR1 SGHTS, CDR2 YDEGEE. The V gene end was trimmed by 6 bases and the J gene end by 6 bases; junction bases not matched to a gene: 11. Written as DNA, the CDR3 is TGTGCCAGCACCGCCGGTGGACTAGCGGGCAGCGAGCAGTACTTC. It specifies CASTAGGLAGSEQYF.

The gene calls are TRBV6-2 or TRBV6-3 and TRBJ2-7, with D possibly being TRBD2 (5 bases). Trimming removed 6 bases at V and 2 bases at J, with 11 bases between. CDR1 MNHEY and CDR2 SVGEGT come from the germline V gene. The CDR3 length is 13 residues. CDR3 coding DNA: TGTGCCAGCAGCTCTATCGGGACCTACGAGCAGTACTTC. It yields the protein CASSSIGTYEQYF.

This chain uses TRBV19 with TRBJ2-3; 9 bases agree with TRBD1. The V and J ends lost 6 bases and 6 bases, in that order; junction bases with no gene match: 13. This CDR3 is built from 16 residues. Germline assignment: CDR1 LNHDA and CDR2 SQIVND (reference sequence). The CDR3 protein is CASRAPDRGMVDTQYF. Written as DNA, the CDR3 is TGTGCCAGTAGGGCTCCGGACAGGGGAATGGTGGATACGCAGTATTTT.

The CDR3 DNA reads as TGTGCCAGCAGCTGGGGACAGGGGGCCTCCTACGAGCAGTACTTC. It specifies CASSWGQGASYEQYF. The genes are TRBV5-4 and TRBJ2-7, with 12 bases matching TRBD1. CDR1 and CDR2 from the germline V gene are SGHNT and YYREEE (reference sequence). The V segment lost 3 bases and the J segment 0 bases; nucleotides outside the gene matches: 1. CDR3 length equals 15 residues.

The chain carries TRBV19 and TRBJ2-3; a possible D gene is TRBD1 (6 bases). Trimming took 6 bases from V and 2 from J, leaving 18 bases between them. CDR3 length: 16 residues. Germline values: CDR1 LNHDA, CDR2 SQIVND (reference sequence). The CDR3 DNA follows: TGTGCCAGTAGGCTGGACAGTCAAGCCTTCACAGATACGCAGTATTTT. As protein: CASRLDSQAFTDTQYF.